These 30 T cell receptor beta chains were all obtained from the same sample, sequenced in a study of tumor and adjacent non-tumor tissue in lung cancer. A modified ARM-PCR protocol with three rounds of nested PCR amplified TCRbeta. Each CDR3 protein is one row after TCRdb ran MiXCR on the multiplex PCR reads. This repertoire shows about 76,000 distinct CDR3 sequences, roughly 80% found once; its top ten account for about half. No cell sorting was done before RNA was extracted from the tissue. Distant lung tissue was collected more than 3 cm away from the tumor edge. Sequenced sample: distant non-tumor lung tissue. The receptor set was obtained from a man in his sixties with non-small cell lung cancer.

V usage is TRBV6-2 or TRBV6-3 and J usage is TRBJ1-1; D remains ambiguous. V lost 10 bases, J lost 1 base, and 16 bases lay in between. CDR3 size: 14 residues. Germline CDR1 MNHEY, CDR2 SVGEGT. The CDR3 is CANSYPYRNTEAFF. The CDR3 nucleotides are TGTGCCAATAGTTACCCCTACAGGAACACTGAAGCTTTCTTT.

On this clonotype: Compared with germline, one end of the junction differs, possibly owing to a read error. This rearrangement joins TRBV29-1 to TRBJ2-2, with 12 bases identical to TRBD2. The germline CDR1 and CDR2 sequences are SQVTM and ANQGSEA. This CDR3 comprises 14 residues. The CDR3 region is CSVTGTSGFTGELF. Here the CDR3 DNA reads TGCAGCGTGACCGGGACTAGCGGGTTCACCGGGGAGCTGTTT.

A word on this clonotype: Lacking the conserved final phenylalanine or tryptophan, this CDR3 likely reflects a read error. The genes are TRBV6-1 and TRBJ1-2; the D gene is possibly TRBD1 (6 bases). CDR1 MNHNS and CDR2 SASEGT come from the germline V gene. With 11 bases removed from V and 1 base from J, the gap between germline ends came to 20 bases. This CDR3 is 15 amino acids long. CDR3 sequence: CAGIPLTGHNYGYTI. The CDR3 DNA reads as TGTGCCGGCATCCCATTGACAGGCCATAACTATGGCTACACCATC.

The rearrangement joins TRBV12-3 or TRBV12-4 to TRBJ2-1; 7 bases are shared with TRBD1. Losses at the gene ends were 7 bases for V and 8 bases for J; bases not matched to a gene: 20. This CDR3 contains 17 residues. Here the CDR3 DNA reads TGTGCCAGCATTTTTCTACAGGGGCCTATAGGTGGCCATGAGCAGTTCTTC. Translation gives CASIFLQGPIGGHEQFF.

To note about this clonotype: Just one base apart from a much larger clone, this may be a read error. CDR3 bases: TGTGCCAGCAACTTAGATCCAGGAACGGCAGATACGCAGTATTTT. Translation: CASNLDPGTADTQYF. The chain is built from TRBV11-2 and TRBJ2-3, with D uncertain. Germline CDR1 is SGHAT and CDR2 is FQNNGV. The CDR3 is made up of 15 amino acids.

The chain carries TRBV6-5 and TRBJ2-6; D possibly corresponds to TRBD2 (6 bases). Germline CDR1 is MNHEY and CDR2 is SVGAGI. The V end was cut by 4 bases, the J end by 0 bases, with 13 bases between. CDR3 size: 17 residues. For the CDR3, the DNA is TGTGCCAGCAGTTTAACGGGAGTCAGCTCTGGGGCCAACGTCCTGACTTTC. Translated, it gives CASSLTGVSSGANVLTF.

Worth noting for this clonotype: At one end, the junction sequence differs from germline, possibly due to a read error. V usage is TRBV20-1 and J usage is TRBJ2-2; 8 positions match TRBD1. The CDR3 consists of 16 residues. Looked up from germline, CDR1 is DFQATT and CDR2 is SNEGSKA (reference sequence). The CDR3 DNA is TGCAGTGCTAGAGACCCACGTCAGGGGGCCACCGGGGGGCTGTTTTTT. Its translation: CSARDPRQGATGGLFF.

A note on this clonotype: An end of the junction differs from the germline gene, which may be a read error. The chain carries TRBV18 and TRBJ1-1; perhaps TRBD1 as D (5 bases). The length of the CDR3 is 16 residues. Germline-derived CDR1 and CDR2 are KGHSH and LQKENI. CDR3 coding DNA: TGTGCCAGCTCACCATTCGGGGGGAACCCGATCACTGAAGGTTTATTT. This translates into CASSPFGGNPITEGLF.

CDR3 sequence (DNA): TGTGCCAGCAGTCCTAGGGCTGAGCAGTTCTTC. Translated: CASSPRAEQFF. V is TRBV12-3 or TRBV12-4 and J is TRBJ2-1; D gene uncertain. This CDR3 region has 11 residues. Trimming took off 5 bases at V and 9 bases at J, with 8 bases between the two ends.

Comments on this clonotype: The CDR3 ends on some other residue instead of the conserved phenylalanine or tryptophan, so this is likely a read error. V and J are TRBV11-3 and TRBJ2-3; D unclear. Germline V CDR1 and CDR2: SGHNT, YENEEA. The CDR3 has 16 residues. Deletions cut 5 bases from V and 1 base from J, with 16 bases between. CDR3 coding DNA: TGTGCCAGCAGCCCAGTGATGGGTGGACGCACAGATACGCAGTATCTT. Amino acid sequence: CASSPVMGGRTDTQYL.

The count of this clonotype is one. A much more abundant neighbour one base away suggests this may be a read error. The chain is built from TRBV5-6 and TRBJ2-7, with a possible D match to TRBD1 (6 bases). Germline V gene sequence: CDR1 SGHDT, CDR2 YYEEEE. The CDR3 spans 16 residues. The germline V and J ends were trimmed by 4 bases and 2 bases, with 19 bases remaining between them. CDR3 in DNA: TGTGCCAGCAGCGGGTGGACAGCCAAAGGGGCCTACGAGCAGTACTTC. This translates into CASSGWTAKGAYEQYF.

This clonotype was detected once. At one end the junction does not follow the germline gene, possibly because of a read error. The rearrangement links TRBV29-1 to TRBJ2-1, with a weak D call TRBD2 (5 bases). The CDR3 covers 14 residues. Germline V gene sequence: CDR1 SQVTM, CDR2 ANQGSEA. CDR3 DNA sequence: TGTAGCGTTGTATTGAGCGTGGGTAGGGATGAGCAGCTCTTC. Its protein is CSVVLSVGRDEQLF.

The genes are TRBV6-6 and TRBJ2-1; the match to TRBD2 covers 10 bases. The J segment lost 5 bases and the V segment lost 5 bases, leaving 6 bases of the junction unmatched. The V gene's germline CDR1 is MNHNY and CDR2 SVGAGI (reference sequence). The length of the CDR3 is 15 residues. The CDR3 nucleotides read TGTGCCAGCAGTCAACTAGCGGGACTAGACAATGAGCAGTTCTTC. Protein: CASSQLAGLDNEQFF.

Turning to this clonotype: It may be a read error: a sequence one base away is much more abundant. The rearrangement uses TRBV20-1 and TRBJ2-5, with 7 bases identical to TRBD2. Germline V lookup: CDR1 DFQATT, CDR2 SNEGSKA (reference sequence). Losses at the gene ends were 0 bases for V and 7 bases for J; bases not matched to a gene: 11. This CDR3 contains 15 residues. CDR3 region: CSARDLGLAEVTQYF. In DNA form, the CDR3 reads TGCAGTGCTAGAGATTTGGGGCTAGCGGAAGTGACCCAGTACTTC.

Worth noting for this clonotype: The conserved final phenylalanine or tryptophan is absent from the CDR3, which likely points to a read error. The chain links TRBV4-2 to TRBJ2-3; D is unclear. Looked up from germline, CDR1 is LGHNA and CDR2 is YNFKEQ. CDR3 length: 15 amino acids. The V gene lost 4 bases and the J gene lost 0 bases, with 11 bases spanning the gap. CDR3 DNA sequence: TGTGCCAGCAGCCCAGATTTTCCCAGCACAGATACGCAGTATTAT. Residues: CASSPDFPSTDTQYY.

V and J are TRBV29-1 and TRBJ2-3, with unresolved D. This CDR3 is built from 12 residues. CDR1 and CDR2 from the germline V gene are SQVTM and ANQGSEA. V was cut by 8 bases and J by 6 bases, with 15 bases left in between. DNA of the CDR3: TGCAGCATAAGGGTTTTCATGGATACGCAGTATTTT. Translating gives CSIRVFMDTQYF.

The chain has TRBV12-3 or TRBV12-4 and TRBJ1-1; D might be TRBD1 (5 bases). The germline V and J ends were trimmed by 10 bases and 0 bases, with 18 bases remaining between them. CDR3 length: 15 residues. CDR3 nucleotides: TGTGCCAATAGTTTCCCAGGGATAGTGAACACTGAAGCTTTCTTT. Translation: CANSFPGIVNTEAFF.

As to this clonotype: Relative to the germline gene, one junction end is altered; a read error may explain this. CDR3 sequence: CANIVGANSSLHF. For the CDR3, the DNA is TGTGCCAACATAGTCGGGGCTAATTCATCCCTCCACTTT. The gene calls are TRBV12-3 or TRBV12-4 and TRBJ1-6, with D perhaps matching TRBD1 (5 bases). This CDR3 spans 13 amino acids.

About this clonotype: One end of the junction fails to match germline, which may point to a read error. The chain couples TRBV6-6 to TRBJ1-2; D is undetermined. The CDR3 loop spans 12 amino acids. Germline lookup yields CDR1 MNHNY and CDR2 SVGAGI (reference sequence). CDR3 nucleotides: TGTGCCAGCAGCCACGGCCGATATGGTTACACCTTC. The encoded protein is CASSHGRYGYTF.

A note on this clonotype: The junction shows a germline mismatch at one end, possibly a read error. The V gene is TRBV11-2, the J gene TRBJ1-4; TRBD1 might be the D (5 bases). This CDR3 comprises 13 residues. CDR1 is SGHAT, CDR2 FQNNGV, per germline. CDR3 loop: CTSSLDIWGGLFF. DNA for the CDR3: TGTACCAGCAGCTTAGATATATGGGGCGGACTGTTTTTT.

This CDR3 reads CASSAAGARSDQYF. CDR3 nucleotides: TGTGCCAGCAGCGCCGCGGGAGCCAGAAGCGACCAGTACTTC. The chain joins TRBV12-3 or TRBV12-4 to TRBJ2-7; 7 positions agree with TRBD2. This CDR3 has 14 amino acids. V lost 6 bases and J lost 10; bases outside the gene matches: 15.

This rearrangement joins TRBV20-1 to TRBJ1-1; the match to TRBD1 covers 7 bases. The CDR3 runs 14 residues. Looked up from germline, CDR1 is DFQATT and CDR2 is SNEGSKA (reference sequence). Losses at the gene ends were 5 bases for V and 7 bases for J; bases not matched to a gene: 13. The CDR3 DNA follows: TGCAGTGCTGCCAAGACAGGGTACTCAGGTGAAGCTTTCTTT. Translation gives CSAAKTGYSGEAFF.

This clonotype was observed once. The junction and the germline gene differ at one end; a read error may be behind it. The chain recombines TRBV4-1 with TRBJ2-2; no clear D gene. This CDR3 comprises 13 residues. The germline V gene encodes CDR1 MGHRA and CDR2 YSYEKL. The CDR3 is CASNQIQTEELFF. In nucleotides, the CDR3 is TGCGCCAGCAACCAGATACAAACCGAGGAGCTGTTTTTT.

This clonotype was observed many times. The gene calls are TRBV6-6 and TRBJ1-6; tentative D call: TRBD1 (6 bases). Germline V gene data show CDR1 as MNHNY and CDR2 as SVGAGI (reference sequence). Trimming took off 0 bases at V and 6 bases at J, with 9 bases between the two ends. CDR3 length equals 15 residues. CDR3 in DNA: TGTGCCAGCAGTTACTCGCTACAGGGTAATTCACCCCTCCACTTT. Translated: CASSYSLQGNSPLHF.

Note on this clonotype: One junction end does not reproduce the germline sequence, and a read error may be involved. The rearrangement links TRBV11-1 to TRBJ2-1; D remains ambiguous. The CDR3 is made up of 14 amino acids. Germline CDR1 is SGHAT and CDR2 is FQDESV (reference sequence). CDR3 sequence (DNA): TGTTCAAGCAGCTTAGAGTTGGTACACAATGAGCAATTCTTC. Translated: CSSSLELVHNEQFF.

A remark on this clonotype: The junction departs from the called germline gene at one end, perhaps through a read error. The gene calls are TRBV6-1 and TRBJ2-3, with D perhaps TRBD2 (5 bases). Germline V lookup: CDR1 MNHNS, CDR2 SASEGT. This CDR3 has 15 amino acids. CDR3 DNA: TGTGTCAGCAGTGAAAACCCCCCGGGAACAGATACGCAGTATTTT. Its translation is CVSSENPPGTDTQYF.

The V and J genes are TRBV20-1 and TRBJ2-7; weak D call: TRBD2 (7 bases). Germline CDR1 is DFQATT and CDR2 is SNEGSKA (reference sequence). V dropped 3 bases and J dropped 8 bases, with 17 bases sitting between them. The CDR3 has 13 residues. Here the CDR3 reads CSASGGTISKQYF. The CDR3 region has the DNA TGCAGTGCTAGCGGGGGGACAATAAGTAAGCAGTACTTC.

The chain has TRBV12-3 or TRBV12-4 and TRBJ2-7, with a weak D call TRBD2 (6 bases). The CDR3 covers 14 residues. The ends were cut back, 7 bases at V and 6 bases at J, with 19 bases in the middle. The chain's CDR3 is CASIATGVRTEQYF. The CDR3 DNA sequence: TGTGCCAGCATCGCCACGGGAGTCAGAACCGAGCAGTACTTC.

As concerns this clonotype: A much larger clone differs from this one at a single base, so this may be a read error. V is TRBV19 and J is TRBJ2-4; D remains unclear. V was cut by 5 bases and J by 9 bases, with 5 bases left in between. The germline gives CDR1 LNHDA, CDR2 SQIVND (reference sequence). The CDR3 is 10 amino acids. The CDR3 DNA follows: TGTGCCAGTAGTGACTGCATTCAGTACTTC. It encodes CASSDCIQYF.

Remarks on this clonotype: At one boundary the junction diverges from the germline segment, which might be a read error. The chain combines TRBV6-1 with TRBJ2-2; TRBD2 agrees at 10 bases. This CDR3 is 16 amino acids long. CDR1 MNHNS and CDR2 SASEGT come from the germline V gene. The CDR3 region has the DNA TGTGCCAGCAGCGCCGGGACTAGCGCTAACGCCGGGGAGCTTTTCTTT. Protein: CASSAGTSANAGELFF.